These 13 T cell receptor beta chains were all obtained from the same sample, sequenced in a study of blood T cell repertoires in COVID-19. Libraries were prepared by immunoSEQ multiplex PCR; TCRdb keeps only in-frame clonotypes and omits some of them. This sample carries around 250,000 clones, about four fifths of them seen once, and the ten largest clones take 1.5%. Specimen: peripheral blood. The receptors derive from a woman aged 35 to 49 who had recovered from COVID-19.

This chain uses TRBV19 with TRBJ2-5; D might be TRBD2 (5 bases). Between the trimmed V and J ends, which lost 1 base and 5 bases, there was a span of 11 bases. Germline CDR1 is LNHDA and CDR2 is SQIVND (reference sequence). The CDR3 extends over 14 amino acids. CDR3 sequence reads: CASSIGSGLETQYF. Here the CDR3 DNA reads TGTGCCAGTAGTATAGGAAGCGGACTCGAGACCCAGTACTTC.

The chain recombines TRBV3-1 (or the pseudogene TRBV3-2) with TRBJ1-2; D may be TRBD1 (6 bases). V was trimmed by 2 bases and J by 3 bases, leaving 7 bases between them. The length of the CDR3 is 13 residues. CDR1 is LGHDT and CDR2 is YNNKEL in the germline V gene (reference sequence). Here the CDR3 reads CASSQQGHYGYTF. The CDR3 bases are TGTGCCAGCAGCCAACAGGGGCACTATGGCTACACCTTC.

The J gene is TRBJ1-3, the V gene TRBV6-1, with no clear D. CDR1 and CDR2 from the germline V gene are MNHNS and SASEGT. CDR3 length: 16 amino acids. V was pared by 8 bases and J by 1 base, with 18 bases between. The DNA of the CDR3 is TGTGCCAGCGGAGAAGAGGCGGCATTATCTGGAAACACCATATATTTT. This encodes CASGEEAALSGNTIYF.

The gene calls are TRBV2 and TRBJ1-1, with TRBD1 as a possible D gene (5 bases). Germline V gene sequence: CDR1 SNHLY, CDR2 FYNNEI. The CDR3 has 16 amino acids. With 8 bases removed from V and 5 bases from J, the gap between germline ends came to 24 bases. CDR3 sequence reads: CASSRASFGGDTEAFF. CDR3 nucleotides: TGTGCCAGCTCAAGGGCGAGTTTCGGGGGGGATACTGAAGCTTTCTTT.

This chain's CDR3 is CASSQRQRNTEAFF. The CDR3 DNA follows: TGTGCCAGCAGCCAGAGACAGAGAAACACTGAAGCTTTCTTT. This chain connects TRBV27 to TRBJ1-1, with D maybe TRBD1 (5 bases). Germline CDR1 is MNHEY and CDR2 is SMNVEV (reference sequence). V dropped 6 bases and J dropped 2 bases, with 13 bases sitting between them. This CDR3 comprises 14 residues.

The chain uses TRBV6-5 and TRBJ2-7; D may be TRBD1 (5 bases). The CDR3 contains 15 residues. Germline values: CDR1 MNHEY, CDR2 SVGAGI. V dropped 0 bases and J dropped 4 bases, with 13 bases sitting between them. CDR3 DNA: TGTGCCAGCAGTTACTCGTTCCAGGGAAAATACGAGCAGTACTTC. The encoded protein is CASSYSFQGKYEQYF.

V is TRBV4-1 and J is TRBJ2-1; 13 nucleotides line up with TRBD2. The CDR3 covers 18 residues. From germline, CDR1 is MGHRA and CDR2 YSYEKL. The V and J ends lost 2 bases and 13 bases, in that order; junction bases with no gene match: 17. The CDR3 nucleotides are TGCGCCAGCAGCCAACAGGTGGTCGGGACTAGCGGGGCCCCTGCCCAGTTCTTC. This translates into CASSQQVVGTSGAPAQFF.

The chain is built from TRBV3-1 (or the pseudogene TRBV3-2) and TRBJ2-5, with D possibly matching TRBD2 (6 bases). V dropped 0 bases and J dropped 2 bases, with 13 bases sitting between them. CDR1 is LGHDT, CDR2 YNNKEL, per germline (reference sequence). The CDR3 length is 16 residues. The CDR3, as DNA: TGTGCCAGCAGCCAAGAGGAGGGGTTGGGGCAAGAGACCCAGTACTTC. Protein: CASSQEEGLGQETQYF.

The V gene is TRBV10-3, the J gene TRBJ2-3, with no clear D. CDR1 and CDR2 (germline): ENHRY, SYGVKD. Trimming stripped 1 base from V and 5 bases from J, with 7 bases between. The CDR3 is 13 amino acids. The CDR3 is CAISEWAGDTQYF. The CDR3, as DNA: TGTGCCATCAGTGAGTGGGCAGGAGATACGCAGTATTTT.

The chain uses TRBV6-5 and TRBJ2-1; possible D gene TRBD1, 5 bases. V was clipped by 8 bases and J by 0 bases, with 11 bases between them. CDR1 and CDR2 from the germline V gene are MNHEY and SVGAGI. The CDR3 runs to 14 residues. CDR3 amino acids: CASLRASSYNEQFF. The DNA of the CDR3 is TGTGCCAGCCTCAGGGCTAGCTCCTACAATGAGCAGTTCTTC.

CDR3 sequence: CASSLRDRGPFTGTEAFF. The CDR3 region has the DNA TGTGCCAGCAGTTTAAGAGACAGGGGGCCTTTTACTGGCACTGAAGCTTTCTTT. J is TRBJ1-1 and V is TRBV28; 10 nucleotides agree with TRBD1. This CDR3 contains 18 residues. V was pared by 2 bases and J by 4 bases, with 13 bases of the junction left unmatched. CDR1 and CDR2 from the germline V gene are MDHEN and SYDVKM.

This clone has only a few counts. The CDR3 nucleotides are TGTGCCAGCAGTGAAGAGACAGGGGGAGGTCAGCCCCAGCATTTT. Translating it yields CASSEETGGGQPQHF. The rearrangement uses TRBV6-1 and TRBJ1-5, with 9 bases identical to TRBD1. The germline V gene encodes CDR1 MNHNS and CDR2 SASEGT. The CDR3 is made up of 15 amino acids. The V and J ends lost 1 base and 6 bases, in that order; junction bases with no gene match: 4.

This clone has only one observation. The V and J genes are TRBV10-2 and TRBJ2-2; 7 bases fit TRBD1. Germline CDR1 is WSHSY and CDR2 is SAAADI. The V segment lost 2 bases and the J segment 5 bases; nucleotides outside the gene matches: 8. The CDR3 has 16 amino acids. The CDR3 loop reads CASSEPGQVRTGELFF. The CDR3 DNA reads as TGCGCCAGCAGTGAGCCTGGACAGGTTAGAACCGGGGAGCTGTTTTTT.